This entry features one TCR beta chain sequence. This receptor's antigen is unknown. No much larger clonotype is one base removed from it; base qualities were not supplied. This sample stems from a study of T cells in Graves' hyperthyroidism and ophthalmopathy (dated by TCRdb to about 2019). Background on the whole study: Peripheral blood samples were taken at the time of initial diagnosis, prior to any treatment. TCR V-J signatures able to tell the groups apart were searched for in a discovery cohort of 100 or so patients, of whom more than 40 had Graves' ophthalmopathy and around 58 had stable Graves' hyperthyroidism. Prospective prediction of ophthalmopathy was tested in an independent validation cohort consisting of 18 hyperthyroidism patients and around 17 patients who later progressed to ophthalmopathy. The 95 to 100 discovery patients were randomly split 7:3 into training and test sets. In addition, the study compared T-cell repertoires in thyroid tissue and in blood from six Graves' hyperthyroidism patients. After sampling, hyperthyroidism patients received methimazole starting at 30 mg daily, and ophthalmopathy patients received high-dose intravenous methylprednisolone. TCR Vbeta CDR3 sequencing of roughly 140 peripheral blood samples (over 40 ophthalmopathy, roughly 74 hyperthyroidism and some 17 progressor patients) is reported in the paper.

The CDR3 holds 16 amino acids from the cysteine to the phenylalanine. The retained sequence is limited to the CDR3, 48 bases, with the frame set at the first base. Relative to germline, V is 0 bases shorter and J is 5 bases shorter, with 17 bases between their ends. The germline V gene (reference sequence) sets CDR1 to GTSNPN and CDR2 to SVGIG. What the study reported, not specific to this receptor: Most expanded thyroid clonotypes (frequency above 0.001) were also found in blood, which suggests that blood repertoires may mirror thyroid immune responses. In validation, the model predicted progression to ophthalmopathy with approximately 71% sensitivity and about 73% specificity, a median of 6.5 months before onset. No statistical method was used to fix the sample size in advance, and group allocation was not hidden from the investigators. A model built on a 13 V-J signature distinguished ophthalmopathy from stable hyperthyroidism, reaching 85% to 90% sensitivity and about 81% specificity in cross-validation and 80%/75% in testing.

In the ophthalmopathy patients, disease was moderately to severely active, with a Clinical Activity Score of 3 or more, a NOSPECS grade of 4 or more, and a duration of less than 3 months. Patients with uncontrolled infections, other autoimmune diseases, pregnancy or lactation were excluded. Diagnoses relied on clinical symptoms, serum thyroxine and TRAb, thyroid ultrasound and orbital computed tomography. Ficoll-Paque density gradient centrifugation was used to isolate PBMCs from 8 to 10 ml of fresh peripheral blood. Total RNA was extracted using Trizol reagent, and RNA quality was assessed on an Agilent 2100 Bioanalyzer. The TCR beta CDR3 regions were amplified from the RNA transcripts. A first-round RT-PCR of the TCR CDR3 used the HTBI primer set with the Qiagen OneStep RT-PCR kit. The libraries were constructed in a second round of multiplex PCR and then size-selected and purified. Sequencing of the libraries was done on an Illumina HiSeq2000 using paired-end 100 bp reads. In the original analysis: Raw data were processed with SOAPnuke, discarding reads with adapters, uncalled bases, mean Phred below 15, or no exact constant-primer or identifier match. COPE v1.2.5 was used to merge high-quality paired reads, and clonotypes were defined as unique nucleotide sequences. Clonotypes were aligned to IMGT TRBV, TRBD and TRBJ reference segments using MiTCR v1.1. Only V-J combinations with frequency above 0.0001, covering 98% to 99.2% of repertoires, were analysed. A TCS score was defined as the ratio between F50 (clonal expansion) and ExV (chaos), using BLOSUM62-based TCRdist between CDR3 peptides within each V-J. Welch's t-statistics and random forest reduced 514 V-J features to about 13, which were used in a naive Bayes classifier (R e1071). The public reads were reprocessed in TCRdb via fastp at Q25 and MiXCR, keeping in-frame beta chains. Each CDR3 protein gets just one entry, which takes the most common genes and DNA from the rows behind it. The V and J calls were not made by the authors but by TCRdb's processing. This sample comprises 250,000 to 350,000 distinct CDR3 sequences, about 18% of them detected only once. Over 45% of the sample lies in the top ten.

The source is a woman in her sixties with Graves' ophthalmopathy. What was sequenced was blood. The V and J segments used are TRBV30 and TRBJ2-1; the D gene is perhaps TRBD2, on 5 matching bases. In nucleotide form, the sequence is TGTGCCTGGAGTGTACTTGGCCTAGCTTTAAACAATGAGCAGTTCTTC. It translates as CAWSVLGLALNNEQFF.